This T cell receptor (beta chain) comes out of a study of blood T cell repertoires in COVID-19. The CDR3 sequence is 14 residues long. Trimming shortened V by 8 bases and J by 5 bases, and 18 bases separated the two germline ends. Germline assignment: CDR1 MNHEY and CDR2 SVGAGI. Repertoires were generated with immunoSEQ multiplex PCR, while TCRdb's copy carries only in-frame clones and drops some. The table lists fewer than 300,000 clones, around 85% of them singletons. This TCR was sampled from a human donor with COVID-19, enrolled during active disease. The donor label of this sample is uncertain. V gene TRBV6-5 combines with J gene TRBJ2-5, with D unresolved. Sequenced: peripheral blood. The CDR3 sequence is CASRSDWPPETQYF. In DNA form, the CDR3 reads TGTGCCAGCCGTTCCGACTGGCCCCCGGAGACCCAGTACTTC.